The clone carrying this TCR beta chain was found a few times. The antigen is not known. V dropped 0 bases and J dropped 7 bases, with 10 bases sitting between them. The length of the CDR3 is 13 residues. Germline values: CDR1 SGHDT, CDR2 YYEEEE. MiXCR, run by TCRdb on the 5' RACE reads, gives a single entry per CDR3 protein. The sample holds 250,000 to 400,000 distinct CDR3 sequences, approximately 14% seen once. These data originate in a study of T-cell memory formation after mild COVID-19. General observations from the study: Clones that got smaller from day 15 to 85 had even CD4/CD8, while clones growing later tipped toward CD4+.

This clonotype originated in a man between 18 and 29 years old who had mild COVID-19 (a few samples of this study predate the infection). Cell type and time point are not known. The sequenced material came from PBMCs or a T cell subset sorted from them (not recorded which). V and J are TRBV5-6 and TRBJ1-2; the D is unclear. This CDR3 is CASSLGSERGYTF. DNA of the CDR3: TGTGCCAGCAGCTTGGGCTCCGAACGTGGCTACACCTTC.